This T cell receptor (beta chain) was identified in a study of technical replicates of blood from a handful of donors. The table came from immunoSEQ multiplex PCR; TCRdb's copy has only in-frame clones and leaves some out. The sample yields around 100,000 clones, 95% seen once. The V gene's germline CDR1 is SGHNT and CDR2 YENEEA. The CDR3 is made up of 16 amino acids. The germline V and J ends were trimmed by 1 base and 0 bases, with 10 bases remaining between them. Specimen: T cells isolated from PBMCs. The source is a human donor in good health. The V gene is TRBV11-3, the J gene TRBJ2-1, with D perhaps matching TRBD2 (6 bases). CDR3 region: CASSLGAGGSYNEQFF. The CDR3 bases are TGTGCCAGCAGCTTAGGTGCCGGGGGCTCCTACAATGAGCAGTTCTTC.